This T cell receptor beta chain appears in the sequencing data of a study of T cells after yellow fever vaccination (dated 2019 in TCRdb). In terms of the full investigation: Libraries from fractions with low cell numbers were prepared with the SMART-Seq v4 Ultra Low Input RNA kit. Two healthy male donors, one aged 18 to 30 and one aged 30 to 40 years, were included in the cohort. To follow T-cell clones before and after both primary and booster YFV17D yellow fever vaccination, bulk TCR alpha and beta repertoires underwent longitudinal sequencing. Blood samples were taken at several timepoints before and after primary and secondary immunization, and bulk PBMC replicates and cell subsets were isolated.

On the study overall, not on this receptor specifically: A small fraction of clonotypes showed up in both the CD4 and CD8 compartments, probably as a result of convergent recombination. Because only a couple of donors were included in the study, the extent to which the findings can be generalized is limited. Most clones expanded after primary vaccination (almost 98% of CD4 and roughly 88% of CD8) were re-detected after the booster, suggesting that broad memory maintenance occurred. Compared with the primary T-cell response, the secondary T-cell response was weaker but faster, peaking on day 5 rather than day 15. Computational filtering was required because FACS-sorted repertoires could contain abundant contaminating clonotypes from the bulk population.

The sample's treatment or condition, from its label and the paper: live attenuated yellow fever vaccine strain. PBMCs were isolated from peripheral blood using a standard Ficoll-Paque protocol. Epitope-specific CD8 T cells were sorted with a dextramer loaded with the yellow fever NS4B epitope peptide, together with anti-CD3 and anti-CD8 staining. TriZol was used to extract RNA from bulk PBMCs, from CD4 and CD8 fractions, and from dextramer-positive and dextramer-negative fractions. Synthesis of TCR cDNA relied on 5'RACE template switching, a step that introduced a universal primer site along with unique molecular identifiers. cDNA synthesis was primed from both the TCR alpha and TCR beta constant segments. Library amplification involved two PCR steps, and the second step added sample barcodes and sequencing adapters. Libraries were sequenced on Illumina HiSeq 2500 (2x100 bp) or NovaSeq (2x150 bp). Per the source publication's procedure: MIGEC was used to demultiplex reads and collapse the reads into UMI consensus sequences, and MiXCR was used for V(D)J alignment. Clonotypes responding to the vaccine were identified with edgeR on replicate PBMC samples, with the criteria of FDR below 0.01 and a log2 fold change above 5 up to day 15. Each bulk clonotype was labeled CD4 or CD8 based on which sequenced repertoire, CD4 or CD8, contained the clonotype at higher abundance. Clonotypes enriched at least 10-fold in dextramer-positive versus dextramer-negative fractions were classed as NS4B-specific, and CD4-biased clonotypes were left out. TCRdb ran its own pipeline on the public reads, namely fastp trimming at Q25 and MiXCR clone calling, and kept in-frame beta chains. Rows are unified per CDR3 protein, each entry keeping the most common DNA and genes. The authors' filters were not applied to this entry. This sample lists roughly 96,000 distinct CDR3 sequences; roughly 10% were detected once. In total, the top ten clones hold roughly 17% of the sample.

Looking up the germline V gene yields CDR1 SGHAT and CDR2 FQNNGV. V loses 2 bases, J loses 4 bases, and the germline ends lie 11 bases apart. The CDR3, cysteine through phenylalanine, is 14 amino acids long. Here the CDR3 DNA is all that survives: 42 bases in frame from base 1. At least ten counts were recorded for this clonotype. There are no base qualities to consult, and no much larger clone falls within one base. The sequenced sample was CD8+ T cells not binding an NS4B(214-222) dextramer, sorted from PBMCs, obtained roughly 14 days after the first yellow fever vaccination. Reading the label with the study, this specimen's cell subset or site is: NS4B epitope dextramer-negative CD8 T cells. This sequence uses TRBV11-2 and TRBJ1-1; D gene: possibly TRBD1, on 5 matching bases. The sequence derives from a man between 18 and 29 years old who received the YFV17D yellow fever vaccine. The CDR3 protein sequence reads: CASSLYGGSTEAFF. Read as DNA, the sequence is TGTGCCAGCAGCTTATACGGGGGTAGCACTGAAGCTTTCTTT.